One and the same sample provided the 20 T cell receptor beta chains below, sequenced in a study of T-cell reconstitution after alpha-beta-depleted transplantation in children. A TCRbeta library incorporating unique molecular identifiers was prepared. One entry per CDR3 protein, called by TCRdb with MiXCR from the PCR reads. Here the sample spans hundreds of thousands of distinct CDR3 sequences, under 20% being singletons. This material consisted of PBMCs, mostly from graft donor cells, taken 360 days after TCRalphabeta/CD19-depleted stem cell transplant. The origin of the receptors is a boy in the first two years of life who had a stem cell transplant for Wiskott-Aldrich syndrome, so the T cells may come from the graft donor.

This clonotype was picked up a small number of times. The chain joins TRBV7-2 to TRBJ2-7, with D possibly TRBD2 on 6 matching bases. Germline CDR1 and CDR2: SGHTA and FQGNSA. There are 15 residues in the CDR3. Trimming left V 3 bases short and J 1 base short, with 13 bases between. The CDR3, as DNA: TGTGCCAGCAGCTTTTGGGGACTCGGTTCCTACGAGCAGTACTTC. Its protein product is CASSFWGLGSYEQYF.

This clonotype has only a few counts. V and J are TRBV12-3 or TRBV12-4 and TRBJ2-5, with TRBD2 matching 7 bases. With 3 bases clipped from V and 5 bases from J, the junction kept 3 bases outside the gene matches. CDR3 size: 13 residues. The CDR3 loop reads CASSFRGVETQYF. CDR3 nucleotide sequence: TGTGCCAGCAGTTTTCGGGGGGTGGAGACCCAGTACTTC.

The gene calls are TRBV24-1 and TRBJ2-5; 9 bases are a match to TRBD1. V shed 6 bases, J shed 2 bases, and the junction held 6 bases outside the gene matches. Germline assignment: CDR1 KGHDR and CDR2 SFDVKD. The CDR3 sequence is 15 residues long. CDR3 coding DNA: TGTGCCACCAGTATCGCCGGGACAGGGCAAGAGACCCAGTACTTC. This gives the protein CATSIAGTGQETQYF.

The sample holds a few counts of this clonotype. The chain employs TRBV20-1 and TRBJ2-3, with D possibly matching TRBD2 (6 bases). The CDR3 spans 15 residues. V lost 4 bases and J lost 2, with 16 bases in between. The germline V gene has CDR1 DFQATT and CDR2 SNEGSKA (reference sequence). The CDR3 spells CSAKFTRDHTDTQYF. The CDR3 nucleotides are TGCAGTGCTAAGTTCACGCGGGACCACACAGATACGCAGTATTTT.

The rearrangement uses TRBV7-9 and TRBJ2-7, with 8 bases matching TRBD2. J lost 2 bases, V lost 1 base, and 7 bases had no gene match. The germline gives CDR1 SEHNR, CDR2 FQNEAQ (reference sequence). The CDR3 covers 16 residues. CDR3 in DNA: TGTGCCAGCAGCTTAGAGAGGGCTAGCGGGCCCTACGAGCAGTACTTC. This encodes CASSLERASGPYEQYF.

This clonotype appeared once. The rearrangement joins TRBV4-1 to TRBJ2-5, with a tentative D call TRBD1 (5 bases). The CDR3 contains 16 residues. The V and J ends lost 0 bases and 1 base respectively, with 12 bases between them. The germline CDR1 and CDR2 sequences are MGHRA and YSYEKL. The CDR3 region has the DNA TGCGCCAGCAGCCAAGAGATGCTGGGGCCCCAAGAGACCCAGTACTTC. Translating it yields CASSQEMLGPQETQYF.

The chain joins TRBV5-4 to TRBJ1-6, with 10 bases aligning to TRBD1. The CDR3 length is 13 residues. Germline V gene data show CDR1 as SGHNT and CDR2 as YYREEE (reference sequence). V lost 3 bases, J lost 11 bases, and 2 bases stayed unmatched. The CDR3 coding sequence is TGTGCCAGCAGCTGGGACAGGGGAACACCCCTCCACTTT. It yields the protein CASSWDRGTPLHF.

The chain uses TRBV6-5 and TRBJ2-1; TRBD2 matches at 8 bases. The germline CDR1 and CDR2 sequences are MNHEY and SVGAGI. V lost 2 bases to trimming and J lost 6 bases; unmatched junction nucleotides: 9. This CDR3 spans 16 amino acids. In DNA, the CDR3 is TGTGCCAGCAGTTACGGCAGTCTCGGGAGGGGCAATGAGCAGTTCTTC. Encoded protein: CASSYGSLGRGNEQFF.

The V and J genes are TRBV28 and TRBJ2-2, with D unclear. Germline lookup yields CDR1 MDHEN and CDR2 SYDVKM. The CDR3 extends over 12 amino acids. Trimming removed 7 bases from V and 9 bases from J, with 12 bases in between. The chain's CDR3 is CASTWASRELFF. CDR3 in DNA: TGTGCCAGCACTTGGGCATCGCGGGAGCTGTTTTTT.

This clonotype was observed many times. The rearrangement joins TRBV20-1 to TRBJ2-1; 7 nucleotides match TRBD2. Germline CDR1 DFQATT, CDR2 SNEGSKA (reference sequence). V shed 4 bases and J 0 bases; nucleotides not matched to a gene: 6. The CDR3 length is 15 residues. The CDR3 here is CSATFGTTSYNEQFF. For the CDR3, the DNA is TGCAGTGCTACGTTCGGGACTACCTCCTACAATGAGCAGTTCTTC.

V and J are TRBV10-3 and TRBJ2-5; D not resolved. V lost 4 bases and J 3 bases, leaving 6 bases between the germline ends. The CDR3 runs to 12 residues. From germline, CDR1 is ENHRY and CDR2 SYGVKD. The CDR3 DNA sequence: TGTGCCATCAGTGCTGGGGAAGAGACCCAGTACTTC. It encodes CAISAGEETQYF.

CDR3 loop: CASSLTGGSGELFF. For the CDR3, the DNA is TGTGCCAGCAGCCTAACAGGGGGCTCCGGGGAGCTGTTTTTT. The rearrangement joins TRBV12-3 or TRBV12-4 to TRBJ2-2, with 9 bases fitting TRBD1. V was pared by 6 bases and J by 6 bases, with 5 bases of the junction left unmatched. The length of the CDR3 is 14 residues.

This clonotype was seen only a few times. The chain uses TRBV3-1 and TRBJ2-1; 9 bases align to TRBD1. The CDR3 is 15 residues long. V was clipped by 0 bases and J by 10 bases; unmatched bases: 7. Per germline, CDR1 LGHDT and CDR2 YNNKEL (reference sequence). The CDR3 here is CASSQDPGTGQEQFF. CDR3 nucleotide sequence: TGTGCCAGCAGCCAAGATCCCGGGACAGGGCAAGAGCAGTTCTTC.

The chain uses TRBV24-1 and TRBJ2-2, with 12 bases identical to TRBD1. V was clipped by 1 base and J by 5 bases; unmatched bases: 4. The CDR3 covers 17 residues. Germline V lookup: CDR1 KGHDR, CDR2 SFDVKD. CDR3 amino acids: CATSDFGTGGRTGELFF. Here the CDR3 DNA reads TGTGCCACCAGTGATTTCGGGACAGGGGGCAGGACCGGGGAGCTGTTTTTT.

CDR3 loop: CASSGGLGRGPEQYF. The DNA for the CDR3 is TGTGCCAGCAGTGGTGGGCTAGGCAGGGGGCCCGAGCAGTACTTC. The chain employs TRBV12-3 or TRBV12-4 and TRBJ2-7; 8 nucleotides align to TRBD1. This CDR3 has 15 residues. Losses at the gene ends were 5 bases for V and 6 bases for J; bases not matched to a gene: 12.

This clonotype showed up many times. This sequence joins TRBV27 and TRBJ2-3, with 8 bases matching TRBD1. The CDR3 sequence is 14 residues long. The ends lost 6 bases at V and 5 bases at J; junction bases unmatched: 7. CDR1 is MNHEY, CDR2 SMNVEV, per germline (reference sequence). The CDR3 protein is CASSFDRGGDTQYF. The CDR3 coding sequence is TGTGCCAGCAGCTTCGACAGGGGTGGAGATACGCAGTATTTT.

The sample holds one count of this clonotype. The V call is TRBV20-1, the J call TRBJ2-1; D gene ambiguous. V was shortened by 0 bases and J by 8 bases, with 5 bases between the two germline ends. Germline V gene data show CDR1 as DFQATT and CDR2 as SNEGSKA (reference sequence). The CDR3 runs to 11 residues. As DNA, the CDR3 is TGCAGTGCTAGAGATTGGGATGAGCAGTTCTTC. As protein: CSARDWDEQFF.

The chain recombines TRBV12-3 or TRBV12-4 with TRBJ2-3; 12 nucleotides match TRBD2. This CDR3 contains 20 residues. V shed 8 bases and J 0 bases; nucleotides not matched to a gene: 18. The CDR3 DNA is TGTGCCAGCTTCCCTGGGAACCGACTAGCGGGGGTTACTAGCACAGATACGCAGTATTTT. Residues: CASFPGNRLAGVTSTDTQYF.

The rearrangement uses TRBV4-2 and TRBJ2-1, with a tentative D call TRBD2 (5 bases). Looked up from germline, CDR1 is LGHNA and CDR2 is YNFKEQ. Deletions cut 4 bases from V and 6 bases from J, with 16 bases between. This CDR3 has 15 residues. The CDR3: CASSPRGFGSNEQFF. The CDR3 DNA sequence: TGTGCCAGCAGCCCAAGAGGGTTCGGAAGCAATGAGCAGTTCTTC.

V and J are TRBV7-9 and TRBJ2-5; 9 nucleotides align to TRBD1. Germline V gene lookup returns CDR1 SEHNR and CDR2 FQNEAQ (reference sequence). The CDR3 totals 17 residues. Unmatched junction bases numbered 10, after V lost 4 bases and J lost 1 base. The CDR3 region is CASSSRTGTGFQETQYF. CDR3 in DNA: TGTGCCAGCAGCTCAAGGACCGGGACAGGGTTCCAAGAGACCCAGTACTTC.